This entry concerns a single T cell receptor (beta chain). Within the sample, other DNA sequences also encode this same CDR3. Profiled with immunoSEQ multiplex PCR; TCRdb holds only in-frame clones, not every one. The sample yields under 650,000 clones, about 96% seen once. The CDR3 runs to 15 residues. CDR1 LNHDA and CDR2 SQIVND come from the germline V gene (reference sequence). Trimming shortened V by 3 bases and J by 0 bases, and 9 bases separated the two germline ends. This specimen belongs to a study of shared clonotypes between healthy human individuals. This sequence originates from a woman aged 25 to 45 in good health. The rearrangement uses TRBV19 and TRBJ1-5, with D perhaps TRBD1 (5 bases). The sequencing sample was made of naive CD4+ T cells sorted from blood. Sample subset: CD45RA+ positively selected. CDR3 residues: CASSIVGGSNQPQHF. CDR3 DNA: TGTGCCAGTAGTATTGTTGGGGGTAGCAATCAGCCCCAGCATTTT.